These 25 T cell receptor beta chains originate from one sample sequenced in a study of blood T cell repertoires in COVID-19. Clones were read by immunoSEQ multiplex PCR, and TCRdb kept only the in-frame ones, dropping some. The data show around 40,000 clones, about 85% seen once. The sequencing sample was made of peripheral blood. These receptors originate from a man between 60 and 70 years old with COVID-19, enrolled during active disease.

This chain links TRBV5-1 with TRBJ1-3, with 7 bases matching TRBD1. With V trimmed by 2 bases and J by 0 bases, 8 bases remained unmatched. This CDR3 has 17 amino acids. The germline V gene encodes CDR1 SGHRS and CDR2 YFSETQ. The chain's CDR3 is CASSFTHRGNSGNTIYF. The DNA of the CDR3 is TGCGCCAGCAGCTTTACCCACAGGGGAAACTCTGGAAACACCATATATTTT.

The chain links TRBV19 to TRBJ2-2; no reliable D call. CDR1 is LNHDA, CDR2 SQIVND, per germline (reference sequence). Deletions cut 2 bases from V and 0 bases from J, with 13 bases between. CDR3 length equals 17 residues. The CDR3 here is CASSIPLEITNTGELFF. The CDR3 DNA reads as TGTGCCAGTAGTATACCTCTCGAGATAACGAACACCGGGGAGCTGTTTTTT.

The chain uses TRBV11-3 and TRBJ1-3; a possible D gene is TRBD1 (6 bases). The V end lost 6 bases, the J end lost 0 bases, and 15 bases lay between the germline ends. This CDR3 has 16 amino acids. Germline V gene data show CDR1 as SGHNT and CDR2 as YENEEA. The CDR3 here is CASSPTGLVSGNTIYF. The CDR3 coding sequence is TGTGCCAGCAGTCCGACAGGACTTGTCTCTGGAAACACCATATATTTT. Variable domain in full (rest from reference TRBV11-3 and TRBJ1-3): EAGVVQSPRYKIIEKKQPVAFWCNPISGHNTLYWYLQNLGQGPELLIRYENEEAVDDSQLPKDRFSAERLKGVDSTLKIQPAELGDSAVYLCASSPTGLVSGNTIYFGEGSWLTVV.

The chain links TRBV7-9 to TRBJ2-5; 8 bases align to TRBD1. CDR1 and CDR2 (germline): SEHNR, FQNEAQ (reference sequence). The CDR3 runs 18 residues. The J segment lost 4 bases and the V segment lost 1 base, leaving 14 bases of the junction unmatched. The chain's CDR3 is CASSLEDREIGRGETQYF. The CDR3 DNA follows: TGTGCCAGCAGCTTAGAGGACAGGGAGATAGGTAGGGGAGAGACCCAGTACTTC. Filled out from reference TRBV7-9 and TRBJ2-5, the complete variable domain reads DTGVSQNPRHKITKRGQNVTFRCDPISEHNRLYWYRQTLGQGPEFLTYFQNEAQLEKSRLLSDRFSAERPKGSFSTLEIQRTEQGDSAMYLCASSLEDREIGRGETQYFGPGTRLLVL.

The chain carries TRBV18 and TRBJ2-4; D perhaps matches TRBD1 (5 bases). V lost 3 bases, J lost 8 bases, and 17 bases lay in between. The length of the CDR3 is 15 residues. From germline, CDR1 is KGHSH and CDR2 LQKENI. The CDR3 loop reads CASSPRKVGPDIQYF. For the CDR3, the DNA is TGTGCCAGCTCACCTCGAAAGGTGGGGCCGGACATTCAGTACTTC.

This clone has more than one count but fewer than ten. This sequence joins TRBV5-1 and TRBJ1-1; TRBD1 matches 9 bases. The CDR3 length is 16 residues. Germline trimming cut 4 bases from V and 1 base from J; bases unmatched to any gene: 8. Germline V lookup: CDR1 SGHRS, CDR2 YFSETQ. The DNA of the CDR3 is TGCGCCAGCAGCCGCCTACAGGGGGCCGAGAACACTGAAGCTTTCTTT. Residues: CASSRLQGAENTEAFF. Drawing the rest from reference TRBV5-1 and TRBJ1-1, the complete variable domain is KAGVTQTPRYLIKTRGQQVTLSCSPISGHRSVSWYQQTPGQGLQFLFEYFSETQRNKGNFPGRFSGRQFSNSRSEMNVSTLELGDSALYLCASSRLQGAENTEAFFGQGTRLTVV.

This clone appeared a few times. The V gene is TRBV4-3, the J gene TRBJ2-1; D might be TRBD1 (5 bases). V lost 4 bases and J 9 bases, leaving 19 bases between the germline ends. This CDR3 contains 15 residues. Germline values: CDR1 LGHNA, CDR2 YSLEER. The CDR3 is CASSPYAGPDGEQFF. The DNA for the CDR3 is TGCGCCAGCAGCCCATATGCAGGGCCTGATGGTGAGCAGTTCTTC.

The sample holds one count of this clone. The J gene is TRBJ1-2, the V gene TRBV27, with 9 bases aligning to TRBD1. CDR3 length: 15 residues. V shed 1 base and J 8 bases; nucleotides not matched to a gene: 8. Germline V gives CDR1 MNHEY, CDR2 SMNVEV (reference sequence). CDR3 region: CASSLYRGQSGGYTF. The CDR3 coding sequence is TGTGCCAGCAGTTTATACAGGGGGCAATCGGGGGGCTACACCTTC.

The chain couples TRBV7-2 to TRBJ1-1; D gene uncertain. The germline V gene encodes CDR1 SGHTA and CDR2 FQGNSA. Trimming cost V 4 bases and J 7 bases, with 7 bases left between them. The CDR3 runs 11 residues. This CDR3 reads CASSWRLEAFF. For the CDR3, the DNA is TGTGCCAGCAGCTGGAGACTTGAAGCTTTCTTT. Full variable domain (remainder filled in from reference TRBV7-2 and TRBJ1-1): GAGVSQSPSNKVTEKGKDVELRCDPISGHTALYWYRQSLGQGLEFLIYFQGNSAPDKSGLPSDRFSAERTGGSVSTLTIQRTQQEDSAVYLCASSWRLEAFFGQGTRLTVV.

The J gene is TRBJ2-1, the V gene TRBV6-5; TRBD1 matches 12 bases. The trim removed 6 bases at V and 6 bases at J, leaving 6 bases unmatched. Germline V CDR1 and CDR2: MNHEY, SVGAGI. The CDR3 has 15 residues. As DNA, the CDR3 is TGTGCCAGCAGGGGGGGACAGGGGGCTTTCAATGAGCAGTTCTTC. Translating gives CASRGGQGAFNEQFF.

CDR3 DNA: TGTGCCAGCAGTTACCGGACAGGGACGGATGGCTACACCTTC. It is translated as CASSYRTGTDGYTF. The rearrangement joins TRBV6-6 to TRBJ1-2; 8 positions agree with TRBD1. The ends lost 2 bases at V and 6 bases at J; junction bases unmatched: 5. The CDR3 length is 14 residues. CDR1 is MNHNY, CDR2 SVGAGI, per germline (reference sequence).

The chain employs TRBV20-1 and TRBJ2-1, with 9 bases that match TRBD2. CDR3 length: 16 amino acids. V lost 3 bases to trimming and J lost 2 bases; unmatched junction nucleotides: 8. Germline lookup yields CDR1 DFQATT and CDR2 SNEGSKA (reference sequence). CDR3 bases: TGCAGTGCTAGTCGGGCTAGCGGGAAAACCTACAATGAGCAGTTCTTC. This translates into CSASRASGKTYNEQFF.

The CDR3 DNA reads as TGTGCCTGGAGCTGGGCAGGCGGCAATCAGCCCCAGCATTTT. Protein: CAWSWAGGNQPQHF. This rearrangement joins TRBV30 to TRBJ1-5; D is undetermined. Germline V CDR1 and CDR2: GTSNPN, SVGIG (reference sequence). The CDR3 runs 14 residues. V lost 3 bases to trimming and J lost 2 bases, with 11 bases between them.

The chain couples TRBV28 to TRBJ1-6; TRBD1 agrees at 7 bases. V trimming: 4 bases; J trimming: 8 bases; junction bases outside the gene matches: 8. CDR3 length: 15 residues. The germline gives CDR1 MDHEN, CDR2 SYDVKM. In nucleotides, the CDR3 is TGTGCCAGCAGTTCCCACAGGGGAACAGATTCACCCCTCCACTTT. Protein sequence: CASSSHRGTDSPLHF.

To note about this clone: At the DNA level, this CDR3 is encoded by other sequences in the same sample as well. The chain carries TRBV30 and TRBJ1-1, with D possibly matching TRBD1 (5 bases). V was shortened by 5 bases and J by 4 bases, with 11 bases between the two germline ends. This CDR3 spans 12 amino acids. Per the germline V gene, CDR1 is GTSNPN and CDR2 is SVGIG (reference sequence). Written as DNA, the CDR3 is TGTGCCTGGGGAAGGGGTATCACTGAAGCTTTCTTT. It translates to CAWGRGITEAFF.

The chain joins TRBV6-5 to TRBJ1-5; D gene ambiguous. V was trimmed by 2 bases and J by 4 bases, leaving 6 bases between them. The CDR3 is 13 residues long. CDR1 is MNHEY and CDR2 is SVGAGI in the germline V gene. Here the CDR3 DNA reads TGTGCCAGCAGTTACCGGTCGAATCAGCCCCAGCATTTT. This translates into CASSYRSNQPQHF.

The chain links TRBV19 to TRBJ1-4, with 10 bases that match TRBD1. Germline lookup yields CDR1 LNHDA and CDR2 SQIVND (reference sequence). The CDR3 has 15 amino acids. V shed 5 bases and J 2 bases; nucleotides not matched to a gene: 2. The CDR3 region is CASSGTGVTNEKLFF. For the CDR3, the DNA is TGTGCCAGTAGTGGGACAGGGGTTACTAATGAAAAACTGTTTTTT.

This chain joins TRBV18 and TRBJ1-5; D is unresolved. Trimming removed 3 bases from V and 1 base from J, with 4 bases in between. Germline assignment: CDR1 KGHSH and CDR2 LQKENI. This CDR3 region has 13 residues. Here the CDR3 reads CASSPQSNQPQHF. For the CDR3, the DNA is TGTGCCAGCTCACCCCAAAGCAATCAGCCCCAGCATTTT.

This rearrangement joins TRBV12-3 or TRBV12-4 to TRBJ1-1; D gene ambiguous. The CDR3 is made up of 13 amino acids. V was shortened by 7 bases and J by 0 bases, with 9 bases between the two germline ends. The CDR3 nucleotides read TGTGCCAGCACCCGGGTCATGAACACTGAAGCTTTCTTT. Encoded protein: CASTRVMNTEAFF.

V usage is TRBV25-1 and J usage is TRBJ1-2; 9 nucleotides line up with TRBD1. The CDR3 contains 15 residues. Germline V CDR1 and CDR2: MGHDK, SYGVNS. V trimming: 4 bases; J trimming: 4 bases; junction bases outside the gene matches: 7. The CDR3, as DNA: TGTGCCAGCAGTGCCAGACAGGGGGTGGGCTATGGCTACACCTTC. This codes for CASSARQGVGYGYTF.

The rearrangement uses TRBV5-1 and TRBJ2-2; D not resolved. This CDR3 is 13 amino acids long. Trimming left V 0 bases short and J 6 bases short, with 6 bases between. Germline-derived CDR1 and CDR2 are SGHRS and YFSETQ. CDR3 in DNA: TGCGCCAGCAGCTTGGCCCTCGCCGGGGAGCTGTTTTTT. Protein product: CASSLALAGELFF. The whole variable domain, filled in from reference TRBV5-1 and TRBJ2-2, reads KAGVTQTPRYLIKTRGQQVTLSCSPISGHRSVSWYQQTPGQGLQFLFEYFSETQRNKGNFPGRFSGRQFSNSRSEMNVSTLELGDSALYLCASSLALAGELFFGEGSRLTVL.

The chain uses TRBV28 and TRBJ1-1; 7 bases agree with TRBD1. Germline CDR1 and CDR2: MDHEN and SYDVKM. Trimming took 5 bases from V and 6 from J; bases not matched to a gene: 6. CDR3 length: 13 residues. CDR3 region: CASSLTGDAEAFF. The CDR3 region has the DNA TGTGCCAGCAGTCTTACAGGGGACGCTGAAGCTTTCTTT.

This clone appeared a few times. The genes are TRBV3-1 (or the pseudogene TRBV3-2) and TRBJ1-1; no clear D. CDR1 is LGHDT and CDR2 is YNNKEL in the germline V gene (reference sequence). Trimming removed 4 bases at V and 6 bases at J, with 12 bases between. CDR3 length equals 13 residues. The CDR3 protein is CASSPRSGSEAFF. The DNA of the CDR3 is TGTGCCAGCAGCCCTCGGTCGGGATCTGAAGCTTTCTTT.

The chain links TRBV7-9 to TRBJ2-7; 12 bases fit TRBD1. V dropped 7 bases and J dropped 6; count of bases not matched to a gene: 10. The CDR3 spans 15 residues. Germline CDR1 SEHNR, CDR2 FQNEAQ (reference sequence). CDR3 region: CASTTEGTGGSEQYF. The CDR3 DNA reads as TGTGCCAGCACCACAGAGGGGACAGGGGGCAGCGAGCAGTACTTC. The whole variable domain, filled in from reference TRBV7-9 and TRBJ2-7, reads DTGVSQNPRHKITKRGQNVTFRCDPISEHNRLYWYRQTLGQGPEFLTYFQNEAQLEKSRLLSDRFSAERPKGSFSTLEIQRTEQGDSAMYLCASTTEGTGGSEQYFGPGTRLTVT.

The chain employs TRBV7-2 and TRBJ2-7; a weak D match, TRBD2 (5 bases). The CDR3 loop spans 16 amino acids. The V and J ends lost 2 bases and 0 bases respectively, with 14 bases between them. In germline, CDR1 is SGHTA, CDR2 FQGNSA. CDR3 amino acids: CASSLTPGSSSYEQYF. Written as DNA, the CDR3 is TGTGCCAGCAGCTTAACGCCGGGGTCTAGCTCCTACGAGCAGTACTTC.